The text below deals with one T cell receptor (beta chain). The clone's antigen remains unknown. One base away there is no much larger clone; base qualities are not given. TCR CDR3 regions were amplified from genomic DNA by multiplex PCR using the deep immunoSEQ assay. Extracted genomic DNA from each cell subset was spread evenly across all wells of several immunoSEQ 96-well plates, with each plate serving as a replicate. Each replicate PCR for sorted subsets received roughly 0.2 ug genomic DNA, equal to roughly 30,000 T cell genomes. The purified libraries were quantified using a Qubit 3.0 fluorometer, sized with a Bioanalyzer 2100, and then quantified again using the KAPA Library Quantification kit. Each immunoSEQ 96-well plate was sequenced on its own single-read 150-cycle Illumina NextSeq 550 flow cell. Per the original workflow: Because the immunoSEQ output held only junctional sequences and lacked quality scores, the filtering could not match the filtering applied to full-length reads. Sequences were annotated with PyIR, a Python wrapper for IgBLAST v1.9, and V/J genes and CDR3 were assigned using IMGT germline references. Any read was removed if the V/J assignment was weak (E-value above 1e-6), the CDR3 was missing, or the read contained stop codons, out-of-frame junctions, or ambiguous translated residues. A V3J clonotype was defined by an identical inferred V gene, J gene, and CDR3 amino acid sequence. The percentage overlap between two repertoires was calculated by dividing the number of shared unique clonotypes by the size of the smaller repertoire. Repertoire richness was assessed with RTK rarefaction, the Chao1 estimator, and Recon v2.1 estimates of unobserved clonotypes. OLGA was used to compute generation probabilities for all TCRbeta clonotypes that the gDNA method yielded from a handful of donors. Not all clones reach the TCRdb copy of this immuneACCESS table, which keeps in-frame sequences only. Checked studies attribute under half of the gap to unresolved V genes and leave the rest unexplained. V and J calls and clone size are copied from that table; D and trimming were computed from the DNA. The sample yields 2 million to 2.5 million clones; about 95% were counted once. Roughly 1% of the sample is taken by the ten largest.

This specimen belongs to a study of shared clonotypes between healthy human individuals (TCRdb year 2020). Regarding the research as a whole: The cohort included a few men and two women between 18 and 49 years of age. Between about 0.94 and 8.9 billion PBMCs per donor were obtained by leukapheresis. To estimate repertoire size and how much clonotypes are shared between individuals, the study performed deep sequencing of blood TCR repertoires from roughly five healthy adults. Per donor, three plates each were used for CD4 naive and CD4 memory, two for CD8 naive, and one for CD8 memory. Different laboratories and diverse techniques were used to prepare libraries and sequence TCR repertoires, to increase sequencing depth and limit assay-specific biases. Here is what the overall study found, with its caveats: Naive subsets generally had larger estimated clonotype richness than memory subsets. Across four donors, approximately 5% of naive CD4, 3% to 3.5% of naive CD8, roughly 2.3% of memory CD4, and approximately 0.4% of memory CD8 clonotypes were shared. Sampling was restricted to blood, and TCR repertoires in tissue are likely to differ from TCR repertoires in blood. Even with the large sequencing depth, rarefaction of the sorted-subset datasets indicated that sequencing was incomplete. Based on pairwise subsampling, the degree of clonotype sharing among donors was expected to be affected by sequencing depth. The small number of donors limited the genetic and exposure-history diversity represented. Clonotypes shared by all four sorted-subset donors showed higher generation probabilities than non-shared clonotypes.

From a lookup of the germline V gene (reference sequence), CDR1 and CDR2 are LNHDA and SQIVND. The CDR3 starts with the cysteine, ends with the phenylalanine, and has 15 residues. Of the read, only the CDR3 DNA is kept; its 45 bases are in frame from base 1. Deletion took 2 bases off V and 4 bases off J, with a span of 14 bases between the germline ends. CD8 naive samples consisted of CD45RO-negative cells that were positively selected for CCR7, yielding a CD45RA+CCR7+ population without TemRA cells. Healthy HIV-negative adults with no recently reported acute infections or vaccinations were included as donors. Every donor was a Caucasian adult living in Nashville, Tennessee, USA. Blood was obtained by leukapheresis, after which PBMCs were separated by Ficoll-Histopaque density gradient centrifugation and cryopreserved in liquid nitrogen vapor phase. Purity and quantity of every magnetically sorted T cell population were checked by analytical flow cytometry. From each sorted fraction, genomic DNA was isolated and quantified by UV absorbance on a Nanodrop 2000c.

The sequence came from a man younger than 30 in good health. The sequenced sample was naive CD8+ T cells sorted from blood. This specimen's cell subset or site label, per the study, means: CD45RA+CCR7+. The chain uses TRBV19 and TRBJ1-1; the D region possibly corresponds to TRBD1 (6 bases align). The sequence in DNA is TGTGCCAGTAGTATATCTGGGGGCGAAGGCACTGAAGCTTTCTTT. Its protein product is CASSISGGEGTEAFF.